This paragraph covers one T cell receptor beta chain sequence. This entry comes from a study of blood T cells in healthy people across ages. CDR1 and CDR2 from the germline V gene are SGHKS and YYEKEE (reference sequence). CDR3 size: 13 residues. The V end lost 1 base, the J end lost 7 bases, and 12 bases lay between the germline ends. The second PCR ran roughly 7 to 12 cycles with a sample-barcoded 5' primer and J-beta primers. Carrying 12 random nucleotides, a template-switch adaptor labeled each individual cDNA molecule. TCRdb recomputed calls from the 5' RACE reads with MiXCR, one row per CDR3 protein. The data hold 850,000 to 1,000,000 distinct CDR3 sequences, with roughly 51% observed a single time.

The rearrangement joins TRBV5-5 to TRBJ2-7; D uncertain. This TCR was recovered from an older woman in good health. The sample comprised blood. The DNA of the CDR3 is TGTGCCAGCAGCTTGCTTCTCTCCTCGGAGCAGTACTTC. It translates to CASSLLLSSEQYF.